This T cell receptor (beta chain) was observed in a study of cytomegalovirus exposure and HLA in healthy donors. This PCR relied on a set of 60 Vbeta primers and 13 Jbeta primers. The assay was immunoSEQ multiplex PCR, and TCRdb's table has in-frame clones only and misses some. Of 120,000 to 150,000 clones listed, 82% are singletons. CDR1 and CDR2 (germline): SGHTA, FQGNSA. The CDR3 extends over 15 amino acids. The trim removed 5 bases at V and 9 bases at J, leaving 13 bases unmatched. Sequenced sample: PBMCs. The chain uses TRBV7-2 and TRBJ2-1; the match to TRBD2 covers 7 bases. This TCR was recovered from a male donor in good health and CMV-seronegative. CDR3 sequence: CASSAIWGGIGEQFF. The CDR3 DNA reads as TGTGCCAGCAGCGCCATCTGGGGAGGGATCGGTGAGCAGTTCTTC.